This TCR beta chain was retrieved from a study of shared clonotypes between healthy human individuals. Whole-study findings and limits: Roughly 4.7% was the fraction of naive CD4 clonotypes found shared across a few donors. In general, naive subsets displayed greater estimated richness than memory subsets did.

On this clone itself: What it recognizes is unknown.

In the naive CD8 group, cells lacked CD45RO and were positively selected for CCR7, so terminally differentiated effector memory CD45RA+ cells were left out. Clones were sequenced by immunoSEQ multiplex PCR, and TCRdb holds only the in-frame ones, with some missing. Of about 2 million clones listed, approximately 94% are singletons. CDR1 and CDR2 from the germline V gene are SEHNR and FQNEAQ (reference sequence). The CDR3 consists of 18 residues. J gave up 3 bases and V 3 bases, and 12 bases lay outside the gene matches. The sequence derives from a man between 18 and 29 years old in good health. The sequenced material came from naive CD8+ T cells sorted from blood. The V and J genes are TRBV7-9 and TRBJ2-3; 10 bases align to TRBD2. The CDR3: CASSLLAGAALVTDTQYF. DNA for the CDR3: TGTGCCAGCAGCTTGCTAGCGGGGGCCGCGTTGGTGACAGATACGCAGTATTTT.